This TCR beta chain was captured in a study of post-analysis software for immune sequencing data. Study findings and constraints: A handful of TRBV segments were significantly more frequent in patients than in controls. TRBV5-6, TRBV5-1 and TRBV20-1 were among these segments.

Remarks on this clonotype: Its antigen is not identified.

The authors incorporated unique molecular identifiers into the TCR beta cDNA libraries. Each sample of roughly 0.9 to 11 million input T cells yielded 500,000 or so cDNA molecules, so each molecule approximated one T cell. TCRdb itself ran the PCR reads through MiXCR, one entry per CDR3 protein. This table has 600,000 to 750,000 distinct CDR3 sequences, roughly three fifths appearing once. V shed 4 bases and J shed 5 bases, with 6 bases lying between them. This CDR3 has 11 amino acids. Germline V gene data show CDR1 as SGDLS and CDR2 as YYNGEE. V gene TRBV9 combines with J gene TRBJ2-5; D call uncertain. This receptor was obtained from a girl aged 2 to 9 with multiple sclerosis. The sample comprised blood. CDR3 sequence: CASSNEETQYF. CDR3 DNA sequence: TGTGCCAGCAGCAATGAGGAGACCCAGTACTTC.